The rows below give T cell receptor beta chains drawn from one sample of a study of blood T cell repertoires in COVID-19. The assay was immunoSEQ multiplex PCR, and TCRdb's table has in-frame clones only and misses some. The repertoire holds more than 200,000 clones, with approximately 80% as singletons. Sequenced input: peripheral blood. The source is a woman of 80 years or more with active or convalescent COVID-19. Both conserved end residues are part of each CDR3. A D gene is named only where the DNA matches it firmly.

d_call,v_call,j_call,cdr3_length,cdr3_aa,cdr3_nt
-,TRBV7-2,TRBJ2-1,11,CASSNYYEQFF,TGTGCCAGCAGCAACTACTATGAGCAGTTCTTC
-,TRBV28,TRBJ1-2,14,CASSLYQGTYGYTF,TGTGCCAGCAGTTTATATCAGGGCACCTATGGCTACACCTTC
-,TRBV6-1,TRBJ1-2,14,CASSELSGGYGYTF,TGTGCCAGCAGTGAATTGTCAGGAGGCTATGGCTACACCTTC
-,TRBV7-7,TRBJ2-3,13,CASSFQVADTQYF,TGTGCTAGCAGCTTTCAGGTGGCTGATACGCAGTATTTT
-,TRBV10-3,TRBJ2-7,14,CAISEGLSSYEQYF,TGTGCCATCAGTGAGGGACTATCTTCCTACGAGCAGTACTTC
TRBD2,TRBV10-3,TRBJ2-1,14,CAIRTAGGPNEQFF,TGTGCCATCAGGACAGCGGGGGGGCCTAATGAGCAGTTCTTC
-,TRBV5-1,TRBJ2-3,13,CASSSSPTDTQYF,TGCGCCAGCAGCTCAAGCCCAACAGATACGCAGTATTTT
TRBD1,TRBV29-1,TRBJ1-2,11,CSLGTDYGYTF,TGCAGCTTAGGGACAGACTATGGCTACACCTTC
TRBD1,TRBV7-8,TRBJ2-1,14,CASSLRDSYNEQFF,TGTGCCAGCAGCTTACGGGACAGCTACAATGAGCAGTTCTTC
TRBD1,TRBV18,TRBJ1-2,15,CASSPQGVTSYGYTF,TGTGCCAGCTCACCCCAGGGGGTCACTAGCTATGGCTACACCTTC
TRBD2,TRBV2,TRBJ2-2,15,CASSLLAGVGGELFF,TGTGCCAGCAGTTTGCTAGCGGGAGTAGGCGGGGAGCTGTTTTTT
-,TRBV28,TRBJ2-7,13,CASSLLQQGDEYF,TGTGCCAGCAGTTTACTACAACAGGGTGACGAGTACTTC
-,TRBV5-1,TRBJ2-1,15,CASSSDGSSYNEQFF,TGCGCCAGCAGCTCGGACGGGAGCTCCTACAATGAGCAGTTCTTC
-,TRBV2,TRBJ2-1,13,CASSEASGAEQFF,TGTGCCAGCAGTGAAGCGTCGGGTGCTGAGCAGTTCTTC